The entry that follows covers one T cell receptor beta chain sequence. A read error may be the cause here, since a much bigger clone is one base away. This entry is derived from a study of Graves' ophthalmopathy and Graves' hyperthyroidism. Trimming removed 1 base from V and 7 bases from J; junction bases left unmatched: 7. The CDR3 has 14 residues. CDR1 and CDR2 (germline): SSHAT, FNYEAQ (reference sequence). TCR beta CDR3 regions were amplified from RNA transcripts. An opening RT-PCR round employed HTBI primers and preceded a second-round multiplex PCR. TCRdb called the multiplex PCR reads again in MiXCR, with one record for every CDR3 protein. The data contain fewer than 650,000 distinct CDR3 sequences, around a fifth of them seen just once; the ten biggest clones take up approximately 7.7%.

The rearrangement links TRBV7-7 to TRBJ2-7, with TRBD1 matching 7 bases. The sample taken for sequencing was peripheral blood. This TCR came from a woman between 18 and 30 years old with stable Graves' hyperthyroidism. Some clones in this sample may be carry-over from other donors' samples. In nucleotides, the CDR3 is TGTGCCAGCAGCTTAGTTGGGACAGTGGCAGAGCAGTACTTC. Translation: CASSLVGTVAEQYF.